A selection of T cell receptor beta chains follows, all from one sample in a study of control samples from healthy donors and cancer patients. Here immunoSEQ multiplex PCR was the method, and the copy in TCRdb shows in-frame clones only, minus some. The data contain 75,000 to 100,000 clones, around 80% of them singletons. Sequencing was performed on blood. Receptors originate from a man between 60 and 70 years old in good health. CDR3s include the opening cysteine and the closing phenylalanine or tryptophan. A D gene is named only where the DNA matches it firmly. Clone size is stated in some rows and not others, as once, few, many or a class when expanded.

.,TRBV3-1/TRBV3-2,.,TRBJ2-7,TGTGCCAGCAGCACCCCCGGGACTCTACACTACGAGCAGTACTTC,CASSTPGTLHYEQYF
TRBD1,TRBV5-1,.,TRBJ1-1,TGCGCCAGCAGCTCAGCCGGGACAGGGAACACTGAAGCTTTCTTT,CASSSAGTGNTEAFF
.,TRBV6-2/TRBV6-3,.,TRBJ1-1,TGTGCCAGCAGTTACGAGGGGACTGAAGCTTTCTTT,CASSYEGTEAFF
TRBD2,TRBV18,.,TRBJ2-1,TGTGCCAGCTCCTTCGGACTAGCGGGTCTTAATGAGCAGTTCTTC,CASSFGLAGLNEQFF
.,TRBV4-2,once,TRBJ1-4,TGTGCCAGCAGCCAAGATCTGACAACAACTAATGAAAAACTGTTTTTT,CASSQDLTTTNEKLFF
TRBD2,TRBV6-5,.,TRBJ2-1,TGTGCCACGCACGGGACTAGCGGACCCAATGAGCAGTTCTTC,CATHGTSGPNEQFF
TRBD2,TRBV14,.,TRBJ2-7,TGTGCCAGCAGCCAAGGACTAGCGGGGGAATACGAGCAGTACTTC,CASSQGLAGEYEQYF
.,TRBV3-1/TRBV3-2,once,TRBJ1-1,TGTGCCAGCAGCCATCTCGCCGGTCCAGCTTTCTTT,CASSHLAGPAFF
.,TRBV7-9,.,TRBJ2-5,TGTGCCAGCAGCTTCGGGGGAGGCCAAGAGACCCAGTACTTC,CASSFGGGQETQYF
.,TRBV3-1/TRBV3-2,.,TRBJ2-1,TGTGCCAGCAGCCAGGCTGCCGGAGGACGCAGCTCCTACAATGAGCAGTTCTTC,CASSQAAGGRSSYNEQFF
TRBD1,TRBV5-4,once,TRBJ1-6,TGTGCCAGCAGCCGGGGGGGAGGGGGCGCCTATAATTCACCCCTCCACTTT,CASSRGGGGAYNSPLHF
TRBD1,TRBV10-3,.,TRBJ1-1,TGTGCCATCAGTGTCTCAGGGGGGAACACTGAAGCTTTCTTT,CAISVSGGNTEAFF
TRBD1,TRBV5-8,.,TRBJ2-2,TGTGCCAGCAGCTTGATTACAGGGGACACCGGGGAGCTGTTTTTT,CASSLITGDTGELFF
.,TRBV2,.,TRBJ2-1,TGTGCCAGCAGCGAGGAGGGGGCCATACGGGGGCAGTTCTTC,CASSEEGAIRGQFF
.,TRBV30,.,TRBJ2-1,TGTGCCTGGAGTTACGAAGGGGGCAATGAGCAGTTCTTC,CAWSYEGGNEQFF
.,TRBV20-1,once,TRBJ2-2,TGCAGTGCTAGTACAACAGCGAACACCGGGGAGCTGTTTTTT,CSASTTANTGELFF
.,TRBV13,.,TRBJ2-3,TGTGCCAGCAGCTTAGCCCCAACGTCCGCGTTTGGAGATACGCAGTATTTT,CASSLAPTSAFGDTQYF
.,TRBV5-6,.,TRBJ2-4,TGTGCCAGCAGCTTTAGCGAAATTCTAGCCAAAAACATTCAGTACTTC,CASSFSEILAKNIQYF
.,TRBV2,.,TRBJ1-5,TGTGCCAGCAGCGAAGCCCGGGACGTCCAGCCCCAGCATTTT,CASSEARDVQPQHF
.,TRBV10-3,.,TRBJ1-5,TGTGCCATCAGGGACGGTGGGGATCAGCCCCAGCATTTT,CAIRDGGDQPQHF
.,TRBV6-6,.,TRBJ2-7,TGTGCCAGCAGTTACTCTGCCCCGGCGGCCTACGAGCAGTACTTC,CASSYSAPAAYEQYF
.,TRBV18,.,TRBJ2-5,TGTGCCACCTCTCGAGAGGTCCAAGAGACCCAGTACTTC,CATSREVQETQYF
TRBD2,TRBV7-9,.,TRBJ2-4,TGTGCCAGCAGCGCGCGGTGGGCTAGCGGGAGCGGAAACATTCAGTACTTC,CASSARWASGSGNIQYF
.,TRBV27,.,TRBJ1-6,TGTGCCAGCAGTTCTATAATCCGCTCCTATAATTCACCCCTCCACTTT,CASSSIIRSYNSPLHF
TRBD2,TRBV15,.,TRBJ2-7,TGTGCCACCAGCATGAGCGGGGGCTCCTACGAGCAGTACTTC,CATSMSGGSYEQYF
.,TRBV27,.,TRBJ1-5,TGTGCCAGCAGTCCCCGTAGCAATCAGCCCCAGCATTTT,CASSPRSNQPQHF
.,TRBV7-8,.,TRBJ2-4,TGTGCCAGCAGCTATAAAGTTCCGCAGGGAACCAAAAACATTCAGTACTTC,CASSYKVPQGTKNIQYF
TRBD1,TRBV29-1,.,TRBJ1-4,TGCAGCGTTGGGACAGGTGAAAAACTGTTTTTT,CSVGTGEKLFF
TRBD2,TRBV4-1,.,TRBJ2-5,TGCGCCAGCAGCCAAGCTAAAGGAGGAGCGGGAGAAGATCAGACCCAGTACTTC,CASSQAKGGAGEDQTQYF
.,TRBV30,.,TRBJ2-3,TGTGCCTGGAGTGTACAGTTGGGAGATACGCAGTATTTT,CAWSVQLGDTQYF
.,TRBV7-8,.,TRBJ2-5,TGTGCCAGCAGCACAGACCGATCCCGGGGGGAGACCCAGTACTTC,CASSTDRSRGETQYF
.,TRBV5-1,.,TRBJ2-3,TGCGCCAGCAGCGGAGGACAGGAGGGCTCAGATACGCAGTATTTT,CASSGGQEGSDTQYF
.,TRBV5-1,medium-sized,TRBJ2-2,TGCGCCAGCAGCTCGCCCTGGGGGCTGGACACCGGGGAGCTGTTTTTT,CASSSPWGLDTGELFF
.,TRBV19,.,TRBJ1-1,TGTGCCAGTAGTACTCGAGTAGAATCGAACACTGAAGCTTTCTTT,CASSTRVESNTEAFF
.,TRBV12-5,once,TRBJ2-1,TGTGCTAGTGGTTTGGGCGTGGGGGCCTTCCAGGGTGAGCAGTTCTTC,CASGLGVGAFQGEQFF
.,TRBV5-1,few,TRBJ2-5,TGCGCCAGCAGCTTGAGGGGGGAGACCCAGTACTTC,CASSLRGETQYF
TRBD1,TRBV5-1,.,TRBJ1-1,TGCGCCAGCGGTAGAGACAGGGGTGGCACTGAAGCTTTCTTT,CASGRDRGGTEAFF
.,TRBV5-1,.,TRBJ2-2,TGCGCCAGCAGCTGGTATAGGGAGAACACCGGGGAGCTGTTTTTT,CASSWYRENTGELFF
.,TRBV28,once,TRBJ2-6,TGTGCCAGCAAGGCAGGGCCCTCTGGGGCCAACGTCCTGACTTTC,CASKAGPSGANVLTF
.,TRBV5-1,.,TRBJ2-2,TGCGCCAGCAGCTTGGGGTCTAGCCCGAACACCGGGGAGCTGTTTTTT,CASSLGSSPNTGELFF
TRBD2,TRBV7-3,.,TRBJ2-1,TGTGCCAGCAGCCTAGGCGGGACTAGGCTTCCAAATGAGCAGTTCTTC,CASSLGGTRLPNEQFF
TRBD1,TRBV7-2,few,TRBJ2-7,TGTGCCAGCAGCTTGGACAGGGGGTCTTACTACGAGCAGTACTTC,CASSLDRGSYYEQYF
.,TRBV9,.,TRBJ1-5,TGTGCCAGCAGCTCCAGCGACTATCAGCCCCAGCATTTT,CASSSSDYQPQHF
.,TRBV27,.,TRBJ2-7,TGTGCCAGCAGTTTATCCCTACTGAGGGGGGCCCACGAGCAGTACTTC,CASSLSLLRGAHEQYF
TRBD1,TRBV27,.,TRBJ2-1,TGTGCCAGCAGCCAGACAGGGGGCCCGGAGCAGTTCTTC,CASSQTGGPEQFF
.,TRBV5-8,.,TRBJ1-1,TGTGCCAGCAGCGAACGAGAGGGGAACACTGAAGCTTTCTTT,CASSEREGNTEAFF
.,TRBV28,.,TRBJ2-3,TGTGCCAGCAAAGGCACAGATACGCAGTATTTT,CASKGTDTQYF
TRBD1,TRBV7-2,.,TRBJ2-7,TGTGCCAGCAGCTTAGTGGGACAGGCTACCTACGAGCAGTACTTC,CASSLVGQATYEQYF
.,TRBV4-2,few,TRBJ2-7,TGTGCCAGCGGAGGGGGAGGAGCCTACGAGCAGTACTTC,CASGGGGAYEQYF
.,TRBV19,.,TRBJ2-1,TGTGCCAGTAGCATCAATTTTCAGGGCGATGAGCAGTTCTTC,CASSINFQGDEQFF
.,TRBV7-8,.,TRBJ2-3,TGTGCCAGCAGCCGAGGCCCCGGGACAGATACGCAGTATTTT,CASSRGPGTDTQYF
.,TRBV20-1,.,TRBJ1-1,TGCAGTGCTAGTGAGGGGTGGAACACTGAAGCTTTCTTT,CSASEGWNTEAFF
.,TRBV5-1,.,TRBJ2-3,TGCGCCAGCAGCTTGGACCCACCGAGCACAGATACGCAGTATTTT,CASSLDPPSTDTQYF
TRBD2,TRBV25-1,.,TRBJ2-1,TGTGCCAGCAGTCCTAGCGGGGGGCTCTACAATGAGCAGTTCTTC,CASSPSGGLYNEQFF
.,TRBV28,few,TRBJ1-6,TGTGCCAGCAGACCGGGACCAAGATATAATTCACCCCTCCACTTT,CASRPGPRYNSPLHF
.,TRBV6-5,.,TRBJ1-2,TGTGCCAGTGGGCGGGGGGGCGATGGCTACACCTTC,CASGRGGDGYTF
TRBD2,TRBV27,.,TRBJ2-7,TGTGCCAGCAGTTTATCTCTACTAGCGGGAGAGGTGAGCGAGCAGTACTTC,CASSLSLLAGEVSEQYF
.,TRBV7-3,.,TRBJ1-1,TGTGCCAGCAGCCCTGGGGTCAAGGGGTTGGCTTTCTTT,CASSPGVKGLAFF